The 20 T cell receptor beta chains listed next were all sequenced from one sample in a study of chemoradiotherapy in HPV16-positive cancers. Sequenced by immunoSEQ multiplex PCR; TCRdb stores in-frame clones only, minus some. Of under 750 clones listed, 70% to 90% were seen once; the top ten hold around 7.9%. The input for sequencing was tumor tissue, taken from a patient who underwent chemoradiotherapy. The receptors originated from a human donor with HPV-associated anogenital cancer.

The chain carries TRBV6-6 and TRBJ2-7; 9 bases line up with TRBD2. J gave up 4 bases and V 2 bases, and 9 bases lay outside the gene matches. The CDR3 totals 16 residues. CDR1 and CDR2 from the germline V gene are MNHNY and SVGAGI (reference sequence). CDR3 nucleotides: TGTGCCAGCAGTTACCCCCCCCGGACTAGCGTTTACGAGCAGTACTTC. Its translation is CASSYPPRTSVYEQYF.

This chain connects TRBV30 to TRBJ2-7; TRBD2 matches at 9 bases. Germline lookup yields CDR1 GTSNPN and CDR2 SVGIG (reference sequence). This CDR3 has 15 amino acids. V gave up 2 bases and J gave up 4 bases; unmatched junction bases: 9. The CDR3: CAWSTTGTSRYEQYF. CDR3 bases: TGTGCCTGGAGTACTACCGGGACTAGCCGGTACGAGCAGTACTTC.

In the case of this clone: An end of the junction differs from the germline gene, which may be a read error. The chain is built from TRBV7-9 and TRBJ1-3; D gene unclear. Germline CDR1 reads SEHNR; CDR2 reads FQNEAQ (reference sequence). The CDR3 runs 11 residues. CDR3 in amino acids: CASSLRPPLSF. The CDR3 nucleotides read TGTGCCAGCAGCCTCCGACCTCCACTATCATTT. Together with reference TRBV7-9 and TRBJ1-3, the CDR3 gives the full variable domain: DTGVSQNPRHKITKRGQNVTFRCDPISEHNRLYWYRQTLGQGPEFLTYFQNEAQLEKSRLLSDRFSAERPKGSFSTLEIQRTEQGDSAMYLCASSLRPPLSFGEGSWLTVV.

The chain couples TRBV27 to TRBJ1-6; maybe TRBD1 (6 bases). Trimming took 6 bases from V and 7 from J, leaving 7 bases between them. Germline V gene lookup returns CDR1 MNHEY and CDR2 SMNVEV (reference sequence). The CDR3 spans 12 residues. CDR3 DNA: TGTGCCAGCAGGGACAGCAATTCACCCCTCCACTTT. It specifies CASRDSNSPLHF.

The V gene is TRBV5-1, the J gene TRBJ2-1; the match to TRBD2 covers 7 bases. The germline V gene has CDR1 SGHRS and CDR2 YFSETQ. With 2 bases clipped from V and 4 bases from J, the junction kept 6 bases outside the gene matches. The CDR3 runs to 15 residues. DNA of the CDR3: TGCGCCAGCAGCTTAGGGGAGGGCAGATACAATGAGCAGTTCTTC. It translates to CASSLGEGRYNEQFF.

CDR3: CASSQRFGDQPQHF. For the CDR3, the DNA is TGCGCCAGCAGCCAGAGATTCGGGGACCAGCCCCAGCATTTT. The V call is TRBV4-1, the J call TRBJ1-5; weak D call: TRBD1 (5 bases). Germline values: CDR1 MGHRA, CDR2 YSYEKL. The CDR3 is made up of 14 amino acids. The V gene lost 3 bases and the J gene lost 7 bases, with 13 bases spanning the gap.

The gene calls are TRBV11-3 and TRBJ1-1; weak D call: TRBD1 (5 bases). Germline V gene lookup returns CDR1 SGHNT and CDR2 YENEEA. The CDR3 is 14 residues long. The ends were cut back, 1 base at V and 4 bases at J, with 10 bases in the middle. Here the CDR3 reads CASSLGLQGTEAFF. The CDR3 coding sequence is TGTGCCAGCAGCTTAGGTCTTCAGGGCACTGAAGCTTTCTTT.

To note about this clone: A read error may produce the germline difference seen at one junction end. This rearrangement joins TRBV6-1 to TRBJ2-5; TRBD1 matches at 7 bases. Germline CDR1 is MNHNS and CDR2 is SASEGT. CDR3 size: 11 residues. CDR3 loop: CAGRGQETQYF. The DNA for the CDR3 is TGTGCCGGCAGGGGGCAAGAGACCCAGTACTTC.

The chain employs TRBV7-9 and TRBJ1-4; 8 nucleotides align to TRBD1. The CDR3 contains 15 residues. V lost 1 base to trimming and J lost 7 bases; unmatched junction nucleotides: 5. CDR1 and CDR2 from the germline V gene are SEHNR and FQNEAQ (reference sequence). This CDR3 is CASSLGQGAGEKLFF. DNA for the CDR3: TGTGCCAGCAGCTTAGGGCAGGGGGCGGGTGAAAAACTGTTTTTT.

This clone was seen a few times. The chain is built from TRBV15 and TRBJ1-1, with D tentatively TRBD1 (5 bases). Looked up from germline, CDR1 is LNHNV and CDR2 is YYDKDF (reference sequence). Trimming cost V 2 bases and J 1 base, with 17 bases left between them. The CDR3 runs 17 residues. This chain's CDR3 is CATSRRRVWGRNTEAFF. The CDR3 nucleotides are TGTGCCACCAGCAGACGAAGGGTTTGGGGACGGAACACTGAAGCTTTCTTT.

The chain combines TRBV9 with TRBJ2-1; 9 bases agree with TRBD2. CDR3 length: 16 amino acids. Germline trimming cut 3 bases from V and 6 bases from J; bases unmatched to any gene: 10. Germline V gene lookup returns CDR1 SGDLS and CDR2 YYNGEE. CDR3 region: CASSDSLAGDSNEQFF. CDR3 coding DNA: TGTGCCAGCAGCGATTCCTTAGCGGGAGATAGCAATGAGCAGTTCTTC. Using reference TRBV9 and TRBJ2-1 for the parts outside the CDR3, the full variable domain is DSGVTQTPKHLITATGQRVTLRCSPRSGDLSVYWYQQSLDQGLQFLIQYYNGEERAKGNILERFSAQQFPDLHSELNLSSLELGDSALYFCASSDSLAGDSNEQFFGPGTRLTVL.

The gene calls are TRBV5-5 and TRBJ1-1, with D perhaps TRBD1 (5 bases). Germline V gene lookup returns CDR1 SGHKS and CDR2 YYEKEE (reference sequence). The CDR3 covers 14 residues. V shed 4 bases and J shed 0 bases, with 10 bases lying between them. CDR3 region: CASSRQFMNTEAFF. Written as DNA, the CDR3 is TGTGCCAGCAGCAGACAGTTCATGAACACTGAAGCTTTCTTT.

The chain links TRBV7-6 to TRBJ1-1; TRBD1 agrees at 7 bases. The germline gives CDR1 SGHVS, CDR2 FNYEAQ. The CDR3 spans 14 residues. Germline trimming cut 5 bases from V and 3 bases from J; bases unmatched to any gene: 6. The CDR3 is CASSPRQGYTEAFF. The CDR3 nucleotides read TGTGCCAGCAGCCCCCGACAGGGCTACACTGAAGCTTTCTTT.

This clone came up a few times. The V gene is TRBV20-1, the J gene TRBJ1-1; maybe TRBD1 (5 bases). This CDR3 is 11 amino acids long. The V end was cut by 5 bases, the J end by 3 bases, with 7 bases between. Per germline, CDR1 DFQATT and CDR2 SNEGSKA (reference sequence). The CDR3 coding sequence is TGCAGTGCTGGGGGTTACACTGAAGCTTTCTTT. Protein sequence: CSAGGYTEAFF.

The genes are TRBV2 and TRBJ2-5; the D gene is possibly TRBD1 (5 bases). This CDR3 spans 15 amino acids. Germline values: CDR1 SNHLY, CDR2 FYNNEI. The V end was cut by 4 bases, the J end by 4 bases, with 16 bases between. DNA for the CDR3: TGTGCCAGCAGTGTAGGGGCGACCGTTTTAGAGACCCAGTACTTC. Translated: CASSVGATVLETQYF.

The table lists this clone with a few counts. The CDR3 nucleotides are TGTGCCAGCAGCTTAGAATTGAACACTGAAGCTTTCTTT. Translating gives CASSLELNTEAFF. The chain uses TRBV7-6 and TRBJ1-1; D remains unclear. Germline loops: CDR1 SGHVS, CDR2 FNYEAQ. The CDR3 covers 13 residues. Trimming shortened V by 1 base and J by 0 bases, and 3 bases separated the two germline ends.

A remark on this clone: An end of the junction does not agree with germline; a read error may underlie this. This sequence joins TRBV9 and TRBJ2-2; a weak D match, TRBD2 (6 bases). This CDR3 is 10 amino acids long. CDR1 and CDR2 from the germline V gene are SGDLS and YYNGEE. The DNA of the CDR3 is TGTGCCAGCAGGGGGCGGGGAGCTGTTTTT. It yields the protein CASRGRGAVF.

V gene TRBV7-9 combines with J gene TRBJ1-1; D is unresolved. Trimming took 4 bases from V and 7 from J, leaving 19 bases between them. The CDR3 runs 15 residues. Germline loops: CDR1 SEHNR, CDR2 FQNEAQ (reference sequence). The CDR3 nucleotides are TGTGCCAGCAGCTCCCTCGGTCGGCGTGTCGGTGAAGCTTTCTTT. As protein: CASSSLGRRVGEAFF.

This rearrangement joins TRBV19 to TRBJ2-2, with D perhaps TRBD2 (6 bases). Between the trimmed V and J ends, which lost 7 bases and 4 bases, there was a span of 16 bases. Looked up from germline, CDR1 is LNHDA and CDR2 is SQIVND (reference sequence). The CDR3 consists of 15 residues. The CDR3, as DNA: TGTGCCAGTATAGGAGGGAGGTTGGCCACCGGGGAGCTGTTTTTT. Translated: CASIGGRLATGELFF.

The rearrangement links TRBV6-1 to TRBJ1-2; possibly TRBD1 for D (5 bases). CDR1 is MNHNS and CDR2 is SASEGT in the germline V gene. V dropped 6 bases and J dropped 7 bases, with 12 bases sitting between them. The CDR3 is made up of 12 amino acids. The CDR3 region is CASSQGVVGYTF. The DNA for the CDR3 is TGTGCCAGCAGCCAAGGGGTGGTTGGCTACACCTTC.